This T cell receptor beta chain stems from a study of cytomegalovirus exposure and HLA in healthy donors. With V trimmed by 5 bases and J by 2 bases, 14 bases remained unmatched. This CDR3 comprises 17 residues. Germline V gene lookup returns CDR1 SGHRS and CDR2 YFSETQ. Method: immunoSEQ multiplex PCR; TCRdb's copy keeps in-frame clones and lacks some. The table has tens of thousands of clones, approximately 96% seen once. This TCR was sampled from a man younger than 35 in good health and CMV-seropositive. This chain joins TRBV5-1 and TRBJ2-7; 9 bases agree with TRBD2. Material: PBMCs. CDR3 sequence reads: CASSYLAGPRRTYEQYF. CDR3 bases: TGCGCCAGCAGTTATCTAGCGGGGCCCCGTAGGACCTACGAGCAGTACTTC.